Below, one TCR beta chain is given with its context. The data are from a study of response to subunit inactivated influenza vaccine. TCRdb recomputed calls from the RT-PCR reads with MiXCR, one row per CDR3 protein. The profile shows about 700,000 distinct CDR3 sequences, approximately 14% of them singletons. The CDR3 runs to 14 residues. The input for sequencing was PBMCs from blood, taken roughly 2 weeks before vaccination. The V and J genes are TRBV21-1 and TRBJ2-7; the table calls TRBD1, which could not be checked here. TRBV21-1 is labeled a pseudogene. The clonotype originates from a man aged 50 to 59 who received an inactivated influenza vaccine. CDR3 in DNA: TGTGCCAGCAGTAACCGGGATGCAAAAGGGGAGCAGTACTTC. Its protein is CASSNRDAKGEQYF.